The 13 T cell receptor beta chains listed next were all sequenced from one sample in a study of blood T cell repertoires in COVID-19. Profiled with immunoSEQ multiplex PCR; TCRdb holds only in-frame clones, not every one. The sample records approximately 220,000 clones, about nine tenths being singletons. The sample taken for sequencing was peripheral blood. The receptor set was obtained from a man aged 45 to 65 with acute or convalescent COVID-19.

The chain combines TRBV3-1 (or the pseudogene TRBV3-2) with TRBJ1-3, with no clear D. This CDR3 has 14 residues. Germline CDR1 LGHDT, CDR2 YNNKEL (reference sequence). Trimming took 8 bases from V and 2 from J, leaving 13 bases between them. The CDR3, as DNA: TGTGCCAGCCGAAACGGCGGTACTGGAAACACCATATATTTT. It specifies CASRNGGTGNTIYF.

V is TRBV25-1 and J is TRBJ2-7, with D perhaps TRBD2 (6 bases). The CDR3 extends over 15 amino acids. Per the germline V gene, CDR1 is MGHDK and CDR2 is SYGVNS. Trimming removed 1 base from V and 2 bases from J, with 12 bases in between. The CDR3 sequence: CASSESGAFPYEQYF. DNA for the CDR3: TGTGCCAGCAGTGAATCGGGAGCTTTTCCCTACGAGCAGTACTTC.

The CDR3 protein is CASIPRGAAGPGGYTF. CDR3 sequence (DNA): TGTGCCAGCATCCCGCGGGGGGCAGCCGGGCCCGGTGGCTACACCTTC. The V gene is TRBV13, the J gene TRBJ1-2; a possible D gene is TRBD1 (6 bases). Trimming removed 7 bases from V and 7 bases from J, with 25 bases in between. The germline gives CDR1 PRHDT, CDR2 FYEKMQ (reference sequence). CDR3 length: 16 residues.

The gene calls are TRBV12-3 or TRBV12-4 and TRBJ1-6; D remains ambiguous. The CDR3 is 11 amino acids. Trimming shortened V by 3 bases and J by 14 bases, and 8 bases separated the two germline ends. The CDR3 nucleotides are TGTGCCAGCAGTTTCGGTCCAACCCTCCACTTT. Encoded protein: CASSFGPTLHF.

The chain uses TRBV9 and TRBJ2-7; 12 nucleotides line up with TRBD1. Per germline, CDR1 SGDLS and CDR2 YYNGEE. The ends lost 5 bases at V and 3 bases at J; junction bases unmatched: 9. CDR3 length equals 16 residues. The CDR3 reads CASSGPGQGALYEQYF. The CDR3 region has the DNA TGTGCCAGCAGTGGTCCGGGACAGGGGGCCCTCTACGAGCAGTACTTC.

The genes are TRBV4-1 and TRBJ2-2; a possible D gene is TRBD2 (6 bases). This CDR3 has 15 amino acids. Germline V gene lookup returns CDR1 MGHRA and CDR2 YSYEKL. V lost 4 bases and J lost 0, with 9 bases in between. CDR3 region: CASSRRVANTGELFF. The CDR3 DNA follows: TGCGCCAGCAGCCGGAGGGTTGCGAACACCGGGGAGCTGTTTTTT.

The genes are TRBV7-9 and TRBJ1-3; tentative D call: TRBD1 (6 bases). Germline CDR1 is SEHNR and CDR2 is FQNEAQ (reference sequence). V was pared by 2 bases and J by 4 bases, with 9 bases between. This CDR3 spans 14 amino acids. The CDR3 region is CASSLRGFGNTIYF. Written as DNA, the CDR3 is TGTGCCAGCAGCTTAAGGGGGTTCGGAAACACCATATATTTT.

The genes are TRBV10-1 and TRBJ2-1, with 13 bases identical to TRBD2. The J segment lost 6 bases and the V segment lost 2 bases, leaving 7 bases of the junction unmatched. CDR1 is WNHNN and CDR2 is SYGVQD in the germline V gene (reference sequence). This CDR3 has 17 amino acids. CDR3 coding DNA: TGCGCCAGCAGTGAGCTCCTCACTAGCGGGGGGGGCAATGAGCAGTTCTTC. It translates to CASSELLTSGGGNEQFF.

The chain is built from TRBV6-4 and TRBJ1-1, with a tentative D call TRBD1 (5 bases). The CDR3 is 14 residues long. Per the germline V gene, CDR1 is MRHNA and CDR2 is SNTAGT. Trimming removed 5 bases from V and 1 base from J, with 11 bases in between. This CDR3 is CASSPQGTNTEAFF. DNA for the CDR3: TGTGCCAGCAGTCCTCAGGGAACGAACACTGAAGCTTTCTTT.

The CDR3 sequence: CASSLTSGGVYNEQFF. DNA of the CDR3: TGCGCCAGCAGCTTGACTAGCGGGGGGGTTTACAATGAGCAGTTCTTC. The V gene is TRBV5-1, the J gene TRBJ2-1; 13 bases agree with TRBD2. V was pared by 1 base and J by 4 bases, with 2 bases of the junction left unmatched. The CDR3 covers 16 residues. Per germline, CDR1 SGHRS and CDR2 YFSETQ.

Here the CDR3 reads CSVGMTGSSGETQYF. CDR3 coding DNA: TGCAGCGTTGGAATGACAGGGAGTAGTGGGGAGACCCAGTACTTC. V and J are TRBV29-1 and TRBJ2-5, with 7 positions matching TRBD1. Losses at the gene ends were 4 bases for V and 5 bases for J; bases not matched to a gene: 13. The CDR3 consists of 15 residues. CDR1 is SQVTM, CDR2 ANQGSEA, per germline.

This chain connects TRBV6-5 to TRBJ1-2; D remains unclear. The germline CDR1 and CDR2 sequences are MNHEY and SVGAGI. The CDR3 is 14 amino acids. Trimming took off 11 bases at V and 0 bases at J, with 16 bases between the two ends. The CDR3 here is CAGRGRATNYGYTF. CDR3 DNA: TGTGCCGGGCGGGGTAGGGCAACTAACTATGGCTACACCTTC.

This clone was counted only a few times. V and J are TRBV12-3 or TRBV12-4 and TRBJ1-5; D uncertain. The length of the CDR3 is 13 residues. Trimming pared 7 bases from V and 1 base from J, leaving 8 bases between. The CDR3 is CASMSGSNQPQHF. The DNA of the CDR3 is TGTGCCAGCATGTCGGGAAGCAATCAGCCCCAGCATTTT.